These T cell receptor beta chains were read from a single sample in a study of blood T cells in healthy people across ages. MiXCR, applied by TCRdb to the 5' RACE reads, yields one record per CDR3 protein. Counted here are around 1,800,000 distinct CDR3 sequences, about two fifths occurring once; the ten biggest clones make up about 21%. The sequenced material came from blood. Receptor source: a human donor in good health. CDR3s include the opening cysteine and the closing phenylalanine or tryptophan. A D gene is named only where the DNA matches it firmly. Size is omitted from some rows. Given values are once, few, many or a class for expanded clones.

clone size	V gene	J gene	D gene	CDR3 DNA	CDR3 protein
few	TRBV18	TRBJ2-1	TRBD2	TGTGCCAGCTCACCGGGGCGGGGGGGCCGCGATGAGCAGTTCTTC	CASSPGRGGRDEQFF
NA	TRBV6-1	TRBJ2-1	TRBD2	TGTGCCAGCAGCGGACTAGCGGGGGGCCGTCAGTTCTTC	CASSGLAGGRQFF
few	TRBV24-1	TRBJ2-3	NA	TGTGCCACCAGTGGGTCGACAGTCACAGATACGCAGTATTTT	CATSGSTVTDTQYF
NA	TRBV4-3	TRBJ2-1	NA	TGCGCCAGCAGCCAAGGGATGGCGGGGAGCTCCTACAATGAGCAGTTCTTC	CASSQGMAGSSYNEQFF
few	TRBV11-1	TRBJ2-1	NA	TGTGCCAGCAGCTTAGTGCGTAGCGGCGCTAATACTGAGCAGTTCTTC	CASSLVRSGANTEQFF
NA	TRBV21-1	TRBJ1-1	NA	TGTGCCAGCAGCAAAGGGAGTAGTACGAGAGACCCCTCACAGAACACTGAAGCTTTCTTT	CASSKGSSTRDPSQNTEAFF
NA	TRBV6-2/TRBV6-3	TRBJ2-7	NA	TGTGCCAGCAGTTTCAGGAGCAGGCAACAAGAGACCCGGTACTTC	CASSFRSRQQETRYF
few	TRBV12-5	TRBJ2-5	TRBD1	TGTGCTAGTGGGCCCGGGACAGAAGAGACCCAGTACTTC	CASGPGTEETQYF
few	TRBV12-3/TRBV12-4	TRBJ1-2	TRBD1	TGTGCCAGCACCATCAGACAGGGTGACTATGGCTACACCTTC	CASTIRQGDYGYTF
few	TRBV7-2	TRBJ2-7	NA	TGTGCCAGCCTTGATTCAGGTCCCCCGGACGAGCAGTACTTC	CASLDSGPPDEQYF
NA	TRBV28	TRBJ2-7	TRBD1	TGTGCCAGCAGGGACAGGGTGGTCTACGAGCAGTACTTC	CASRDRVVYEQYF
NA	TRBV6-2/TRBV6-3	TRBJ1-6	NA	TGTGCCAGCACCCCTAAGCCCGACAACTTGGGGCGGAATTCACCCCTCCACTTT	CASTPKPDNLGRNSPLHF
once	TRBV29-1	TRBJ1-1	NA	TGCAGCGCCCCTCTACAGGGTCGCACTGAAGCTTTCTTT	CSAPLQGRTEAFF
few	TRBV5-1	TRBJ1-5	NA	TGCGCCAGCAGCTTGGAGAGTAGGCCATGGAATCAGCCCCAGCATTTT	CASSLESRPWNQPQHF
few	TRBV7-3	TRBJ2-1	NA	TGTGCCAGCAGCTTATACTCGGTAGGATTACATGAGCAGTTCTTC	CASSLYSVGLHEQFF
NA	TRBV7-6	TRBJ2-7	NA	TGTGTCAGCAGCTTAGTAGCCGGACAATCCTACGAGCAGTACTTC	CVSSLVAGQSYEQYF
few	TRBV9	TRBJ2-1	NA	TGTGCCAGCAGCGTAGCCTCCGTTCGAGCTGGGGGCAATGAGCAGTTCTTC	CASSVASVRAGGNEQFF
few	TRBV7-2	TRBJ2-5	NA	TGTGCCAGCAGCTCCCGTTCCTTGGTTGAGACCCAGTACTTC	CASSSRSLVETQYF
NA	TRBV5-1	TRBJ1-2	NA	TGCGCCAGCAGCTTGGTACCAGGGTCTGGCTACACCTTC	CASSLVPGSGYTF
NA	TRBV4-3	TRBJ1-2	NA	TGCGCCAGCAGCCAAGATTTCCATGAGAGGGGCTACACCTTC	CASSQDFHERGYTF
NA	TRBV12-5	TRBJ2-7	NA	TGTGCTAGTGGTATGGATTACGAGCAGTACTTC	CASGMDYEQYF
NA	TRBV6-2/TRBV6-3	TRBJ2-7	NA	TGTGCCAGCACACGGACGGCGACCTACGAGCAGTACTTC	CASTRTATYEQYF
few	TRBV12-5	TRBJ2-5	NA	TGTGCTAGTGGATTTACCTTACAGGGTTCCCAAGAGACCCAGTACTTC	CASGFTLQGSQETQYF
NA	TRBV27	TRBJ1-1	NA	TGTGCCAGCAGTTTTTTTGACAGCCTCACTGAAGCTTTCTTT	CASSFFDSLTEAFF
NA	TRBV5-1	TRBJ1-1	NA	TGCGCCAGCAGCCTGGAAGGATCCCATAACACTGAAGCTTTCTTT	CASSLEGSHNTEAFF
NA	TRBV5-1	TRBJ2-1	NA	TGCACCAGCAACTTCCAGGGGGGTAATGAGCAGTTCTTC	CTSNFQGGNEQFF
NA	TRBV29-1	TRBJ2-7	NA	TGCAGCGTTGAGAGGACATATTACAATGAGCAGTACTTC	CSVERTYYNEQYF
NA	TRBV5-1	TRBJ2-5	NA	TGCGCCAGCAGCCCTAACCCGACTTGGCTGGGGGAGCAGTACTTC	CASSPNPTWLGEQYF
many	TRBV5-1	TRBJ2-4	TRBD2	TGCGCCAGCAGCTGGGGGACTAGCGGGAAAAACATTCAGTACTTC	CASSWGTSGKNIQYF
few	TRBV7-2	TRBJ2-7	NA	TGTGCCAGCAGCTTAGGCGGGATTTTCAACTACGAGCAGTACTTC	CASSLGGIFNYEQYF
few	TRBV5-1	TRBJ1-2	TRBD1	TGCGCCAGCAGCCTGGGGACAGGGAGGGCCTATGGCTACACCTTC	CASSLGTGRAYGYTF
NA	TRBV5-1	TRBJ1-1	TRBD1	TGCGCCAGCCTCCCAGGACAGGGAGAGACTGAAGCTTTCTTT	CASLPGQGETEAFF
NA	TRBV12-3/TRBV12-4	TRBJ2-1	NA	TGTGCCAGCAGGTTTCTCTTGGTCCATGAGCAGTTCTTC	CASRFLLVHEQFF
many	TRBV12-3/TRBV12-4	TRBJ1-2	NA	TGCGCCAGCAGCTTGGGACACTATGGCTACACCTTC	CASSLGHYGYTF
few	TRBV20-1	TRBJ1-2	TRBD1	TGCAGTGCCCCATCGGGACAGGTCAGCTATGGCTACACCTTC	CSAPSGQVSYGYTF
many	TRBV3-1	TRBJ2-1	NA	TGTGCCAGCAGCCAAGGGAGTAGCGCCTTTGAGCAGTTCTTC	CASSQGSSAFEQFF
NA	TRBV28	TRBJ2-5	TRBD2	TGTGCCAGCAGTTTCCAAGCGGGGGGGCTGGGGGAGACCCGGTACTTC	CASSFQAGGLGETRYF
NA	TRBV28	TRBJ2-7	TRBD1	TGTGCCAGCAGGGTTACCGGGACAGCTTCCTACGAGCAGTACTTC	CASRVTGTASYEQYF
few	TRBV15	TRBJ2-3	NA	TGTGCCACCAGCAGAGATCGGGGCAGATACACAGATACGCAGTATTTT	CATSRDRGRYTDTQYF
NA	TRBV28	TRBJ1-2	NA	TGTGCCAGCAGTTTATCTGGGGGGGTTAACTATGGCTACACCTTC	CASSLSGGVNYGYTF
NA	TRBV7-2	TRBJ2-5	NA	TGTGCCAGCAGCCGCAGGGGTTCCTCCGCTTTTCAAGAGACCCAGTACTTC	CASSRRGSSAFQETQYF
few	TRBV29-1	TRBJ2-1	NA	TGCAGTGCTTTGAGCGGTAGCTCCTACAATGAGCAGTTCTTC	CSALSGSSYNEQFF
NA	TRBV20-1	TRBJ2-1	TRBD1	TGCAGTGCTAGTGACAGGGGGGGCTCCTACAATGAGCAGTTCTTC	CSASDRGGSYNEQFF
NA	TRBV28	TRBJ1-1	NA	TGTGCCAGCAGTTTAGTGGACAGTTGGAACACTGAAGCTTTCTTT	CASSLVDSWNTEAFF
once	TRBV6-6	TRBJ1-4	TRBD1	TGTGCCAGCAGGAAACTGAGGGACAGATTCAATGAAAAACTGTTTTTT	CASRKLRDRFNEKLFF
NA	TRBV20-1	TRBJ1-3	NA	TGCAGTGCTAGGGCCGGGGGGACCTCTGGAAACACCATATATTTT	CSARAGGTSGNTIYF
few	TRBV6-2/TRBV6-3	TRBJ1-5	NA	TGTGCCAGCACCGACAGAATTAATAGCAATCAGCCCCAGCATTTT	CASTDRINSNQPQHF
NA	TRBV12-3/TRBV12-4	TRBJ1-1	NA	TGTGCCAGCAGTTTCCAGCTTTCCAACACTGAAGCTTTCTTT	CASSFQLSNTEAFF
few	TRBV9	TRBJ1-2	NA	TGTGCCAGCAGCGCCCCGGGACAATACTACACCTTC	CASSAPGQYYTF
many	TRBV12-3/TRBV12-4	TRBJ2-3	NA	TGTGCCAGCGGGGGGAGCACAGATACGCAGTATTTT	CASGGSTDTQYF
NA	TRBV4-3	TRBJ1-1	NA	TGCGCCAGCAGCCAAGATAGGGGAGTGAGCGCTGAAGCTTTCTTT	CASSQDRGVSAEAFF
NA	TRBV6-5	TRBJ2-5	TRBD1	TGTGCCAGCAGTTACACAGGGGGAGTTGAGACCCAGTACTTC	CASSYTGGVETQYF
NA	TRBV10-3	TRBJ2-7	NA	TGTGCCATCAGTGGCGGACTCGATACCTACGAGCAGAACTTC	CAISGGLDTYEQNF
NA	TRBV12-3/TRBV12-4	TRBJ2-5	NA	TGTGCCAGCAGCCCTACCCTGGGGGGGGCAAAGAATCAAGAGACCCAGTACTTC	CASSPTLGGAKNQETQYF
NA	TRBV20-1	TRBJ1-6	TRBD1	TGCAGTGCTAGAGGGAAGAGGGACAGGGGTGTCTATAATTCACCCCTCCACTTT	CSARGKRDRGVYNSPLHF
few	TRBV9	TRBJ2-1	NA	TGTGCCAGCAGCGTAGGTCTAAATGACCAAACTCCTCTAATATACAATGAGCAGTTCTTC	CASSVGLNDQTPLIYNEQFF
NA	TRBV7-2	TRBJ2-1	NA	TGTGCCAGCAGCTTACCCCTTACAGGGAGCTCCTACAATGAGCAGTTCTTC	CASSLPLTGSSYNEQFF
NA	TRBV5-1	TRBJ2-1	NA	TGCGCCAGCAGCTTGGAGGCCCGCATCGGCGATGAGCAGTTCTTC	CASSLEARIGDEQFF
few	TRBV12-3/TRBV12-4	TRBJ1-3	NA	TGTGCCAGCAGTTTGACCCAGATCTCTGGAAACACCATATATTTT	CASSLTQISGNTIYF